This is a list of T cell receptor beta chains from one sample in a study of blood T cell repertoires in COVID-19. The protocol was immunoSEQ multiplex PCR, while the TCRdb copy is restricted to in-frame clones and leaves out a portion. The table has 250,000 to 300,000 clones, about 89% seen once. The specimen was peripheral blood. The receptors come from a woman between 40 and 50 years old who had recovered from COVID-19. The CDR3 runs from the conserved cysteine through the conserved F or W. D genes are given only for firm matches. Only part of the rows carry a size: once, few, many, or a class if the clone is expanded.

DNA,CDR3,J,size,D,V
TGCAGCGGAGGACAGGGAAACTATGGCTACACCTTC,CSGGQGNYGYTF,TRBJ1-2,-,TRBD1,TRBV29-1
TGTGCCTCCACCGGGTCGCCCCATCGGACCCTCCACTTT,CASTGSPHRTLHF,TRBJ1-6,-,-,TRBV30
TGCGCCAGCAGCCAAGACAGGGGTCGGACTGAAGCTTTCTTT,CASSQDRGRTEAFF,TRBJ1-1,once,-,TRBV4-1
TGTGCCAGCCGTGGGACATTAGCGGGAGGGCGCTACGAGCAGTACTTC,CASRGTLAGGRYEQYF,TRBJ2-7,-,TRBD2,TRBV27
TGTGCCAGCAGCCAAGATCGTCGGTTAGTTCCATACTTC,CASSQDRRLVPYF,TRBJ2-7,-,-,TRBV14
TGTGCCAGCAGCCCCGGTTCGGCGGGACAGTCAAACACCGGGGAGCTGTTTTTT,CASSPGSAGQSNTGELFF,TRBJ2-2,few,-,TRBV3-1/TRBV3-2
TGTGCCAGCAGCGCTTCCGGGACTAGCGGAAAGACCCAGTACTTC,CASSASGTSGKTQYF,TRBJ2-5,-,TRBD2,TRBV9
TGTGCCAGCAGCTTGTCTCAGGGAAGCCAAGAGACCCAGTACTTC,CASSLSQGSQETQYF,TRBJ2-5,-,-,TRBV5-4
TGTGCCAGCAGGGGGGGGGCTCATTCACCCCTCCACTTT,CASRGGAHSPLHF,TRBJ1-6,-,-,TRBV6-5
TGTGCAGCCGGGACTTTAGGCCTAGGAGCCACCTTC,CAAGTLGLGATF,TRBJ1-2,few,-,TRBV19
TGTGCCAGCTCCACCGGGGATCTAAGCGGGAGACGGGAGCAGTACTTC,CASSTGDLSGRREQYF,TRBJ2-7,-,TRBD2,TRBV18
TGCGCCAGCAGCCAAACCACTAGCGGGAGGGCAGATACGCAGTATTTT,CASSQTTSGRADTQYF,TRBJ2-3,-,TRBD2,TRBV4-1
TGTGCCAGCAGTTTAACCCCAGGGACTGAAGCTTTCTTT,CASSLTPGTEAFF,TRBJ1-1,-,-,TRBV27
TGTGCCAGCAGCAAAGACAGGGACCACGAGCAGTACTTC,CASSKDRDHEQYF,TRBJ2-7,-,TRBD1,TRBV7-3
TGCGCCAGCAGCCTAGGACTAGCGGGAGAAATGGCGATGTACAATGAGCAGTTCTTC,CASSLGLAGEMAMYNEQFF,TRBJ2-1,once,TRBD2,TRBV5-1
TGTGCCAGCGGGAATAGCGGCCCCTACGAGCAGTACTTC,CASGNSGPYEQYF,TRBJ2-7,-,-,TRBV25-1
TGCGCCAGCAGCTATTCGACAGGGACTAGTTACAATGAGCAGTTCTTC,CASSYSTGTSYNEQFF,TRBJ2-1,-,-,TRBV4-1